One and the same sample provided the 12 T cell receptor beta chains below, sequenced in a study of OX40 agonist ivuxolimab in advanced cancers. Sequencing used immunoSEQ multiplex PCR; TCRdb keeps in-frame clones, though not all of them. The sample consists of about 100,000 clones, approximately 90% of them appearing once. The material was CD4+ or CD8+ T cells sorted from blood, obtained in a trial of the OX40 agonist ivuxolimab. The origin of the receptors is an adult with an advanced solid tumor such as melanoma, head and neck, liver or kidney cancer.

This chain uses TRBV6-1 with TRBJ2-1, with no clear D. CDR1 and CDR2 (germline): MNHNS, SASEGT. The CDR3 totals 11 residues. V lost 8 bases and J 3 bases, leaving 5 bases between the germline ends. The CDR3 nucleotides are TGTGCCAGCCCCCGCTACAATGAGCAGTTCTTC. It yields the protein CASPRYNEQFF.

The rearrangement joins TRBV15 to TRBJ1-1; a weak D match, TRBD1 (5 bases). The CDR3 has 16 residues. V was trimmed by 3 bases and J by 6 bases, leaving 20 bases between them. Germline V gene lookup returns CDR1 LNHNV and CDR2 YYDKDF (reference sequence). The CDR3 loop is CATSSRPEGPYSEAFF. The CDR3 nucleotides read TGTGCCACCAGCAGCAGACCCGAGGGGCCATACTCTGAAGCTTTCTTT.

The chain combines TRBV14 with TRBJ1-2, with 10 nucleotides matching TRBD1. The ends lost 4 bases at V and 4 bases at J; junction bases unmatched: 6. Germline-derived CDR1 and CDR2 are SGHDN and FVKESK. This CDR3 has 15 residues. CDR3 bases: TGTGCCAGCAGCCCCGTGACAGGGGGCGGCTATGGCTACACCTTC. Its translation: CASSPVTGGGYGYTF.

The chain's CDR3 is CASSLLSGTGQDTQYF. The CDR3, as DNA: TGTGCCAGCAGCCTTCTGAGCGGGACGGGACAGGATACGCAGTATTTT. The V call is TRBV5-6, the J call TRBJ2-3; tentatively, D is TRBD1 or TRBD2 (7 bases each). The CDR3 length is 16 residues. V gave up 4 bases and J gave up 6 bases, with 21 bases separating them. Germline V gives CDR1 SGHDT, CDR2 YYEEEE.

The chain recombines TRBV6-1 with TRBJ1-4; a weak D match, TRBD1 (5 bases). Germline values: CDR1 MNHNS, CDR2 SASEGT. This CDR3 has 14 residues. Between the trimmed V and J ends, which lost 4 bases and 12 bases, there was a span of 18 bases. In DNA, the CDR3 is TGTGCCAGCAGTGTGGAGCCGGGACCGGGGGAACTGTTTTTT. Its protein product is CASSVEPGPGELFF.

The rearrangement joins TRBV11-2 to TRBJ2-4, with TRBD1 matching 8 bases. CDR1 is SGHAT and CDR2 is FQNNGV in the germline V gene. V trimming: 0 bases; J trimming: 8 bases; junction bases outside the gene matches: 9. This CDR3 has 16 amino acids. The CDR3, as DNA: TGTGCCAGCAGCTTAGATGGCACAGGGGGTTTGGACATTCAGTACTTC. Protein sequence: CASSLDGTGGLDIQYF. Based on the CDR3 plus reference TRBV11-2 and TRBJ2-4, the full variable domain is EAGVAQSPRYKIIEKRQSVAFWCNPISGHATLYWYQQILGQGPKLLIQFQNNGVVDDSQLPKDRFSAERLKGVDSTLKIQPAKLEDSAVYLCASSLDGTGGLDIQYFGAGTRLSVL.

J is TRBJ2-7 and V is TRBV7-3; 7 bases line up with TRBD2. Trimming at V came to 2 bases and at J to 5 bases, leaving 9 bases not matched to a gene. Germline CDR1 and CDR2: SGHTA and FQGTGA. This CDR3 contains 15 residues. The CDR3 sequence is CASSLSAGDPHEQYF. CDR3 DNA sequence: TGTGCCAGCAGCTTATCGGCGGGAGACCCACACGAGCAGTACTTC.

The chain has TRBV6-1 and TRBJ2-1; 12 nucleotides agree with TRBD2. Unmatched junction bases numbered 6, after V lost 1 base and J lost 5 bases. The CDR3 length is 17 residues. Germline CDR1 and CDR2: MNHNS and SASEGT. For the CDR3, the DNA is TGTGCCAGCAGTGAAGTCCCTAGCGGGAGGGGGAACAATGAGCAGTTCTTC. It translates to CASSEVPSGRGNNEQFF.

This clone was seen a single time. The V and J genes are TRBV11-2 and TRBJ2-7; a weak D match, TRBD1 (6 bases). Between the trimmed V and J ends, which lost 2 bases and 2 bases, there was a span of 13 bases. The CDR3 loop spans 15 amino acids. The V gene's germline CDR1 is SGHAT and CDR2 FQNNGV. The CDR3 loop is CASSLNLQGPYEQYF. The CDR3 DNA follows: TGTGCCAGCAGCTTAAACCTCCAGGGGCCCTACGAGCAGTACTTC.

This sequence joins TRBV9 and TRBJ1-3; D may be TRBD1 (5 bases). Germline CDR1 is SGDLS and CDR2 is YYNGEE. CDR3 length equals 17 residues. V was trimmed by 4 bases and J by 3 bases, leaving 20 bases between them. The CDR3 reads CASSPRFGGGIGNTIYF. CDR3 nucleotides: TGTGCCAGCAGCCCCCGGTTTGGGGGGGGTATTGGAAACACCATATATTTT.

V and J are TRBV7-2 and TRBJ2-7; 16 bases are a match to TRBD2. V dropped 3 bases and J dropped 5; count of bases not matched to a gene: 13. The CDR3 loop spans 19 amino acids. Germline V lookup: CDR1 SGHTA, CDR2 FQGNSA. CDR3 DNA sequence: TGTGCCAGCAGCTTTCGACCGGGACTAGCGGGAGGGCCTAGCGACGAGCAGTACTTC. Its translation: CASSFRPGLAGGPSDEQYF.

This chain connects TRBV7-8 to TRBJ2-6, with TRBD1 as a possible D gene (6 bases). Germline V gene data show CDR1 as SGHVS and CDR2 as FQNEAQ. V gave up 3 bases and J gave up 0 bases, with 9 bases separating them. This CDR3 comprises 16 residues. CDR3 DNA sequence: TGTGCCAGCAGCTTTCAGGGGAGCTCTGGGGCCAACGTCCTGACTTTC. Its translation: CASSFQGSSGANVLTF.